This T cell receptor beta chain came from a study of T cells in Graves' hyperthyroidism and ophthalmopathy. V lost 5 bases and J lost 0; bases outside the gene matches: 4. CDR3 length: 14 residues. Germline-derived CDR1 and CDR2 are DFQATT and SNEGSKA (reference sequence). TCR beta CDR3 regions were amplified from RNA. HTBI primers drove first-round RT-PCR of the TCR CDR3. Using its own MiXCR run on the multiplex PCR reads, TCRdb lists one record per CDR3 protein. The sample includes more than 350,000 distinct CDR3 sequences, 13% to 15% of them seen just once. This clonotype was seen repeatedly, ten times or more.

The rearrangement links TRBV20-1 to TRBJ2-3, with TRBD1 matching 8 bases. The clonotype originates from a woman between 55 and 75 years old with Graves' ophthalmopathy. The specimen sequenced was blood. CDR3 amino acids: CSARTGHSTDTQYF. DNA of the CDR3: TGCAGTGCTCGGACAGGGCATAGCACAGATACGCAGTATTTT.